These 22 T cell receptor beta chains originate from one sample sequenced in a study of T cells in Graves' hyperthyroidism and ophthalmopathy. Regions amplified from RNA transcripts were the TCR beta CDR3 regions. The TCR CDR3 first-round RT-PCR relied on the HTBI primer set. TCRdb reanalysed the multiplex PCR reads using MiXCR and keeps one entry per CDR3 protein. Among approximately 400,000 distinct CDR3 sequences, about 18% were seen once, and the ten largest hold approximately 4%. The sequenced sample consisted of blood. The receptors stem from a woman aged 18-29 years with Graves' hyperthyroidism.

There are a few counts of this clonotype. The rearrangement uses TRBV6-2 or TRBV6-3 and TRBJ1-5, with TRBD1 identical over 8 bases. In germline, CDR1 is MNHEY, CDR2 SVGEGT. The CDR3 is made up of 17 amino acids. Trimming removed 4 bases from V and 2 bases from J; junction bases left unmatched: 10. This chain's CDR3 is CASSSVGQGARNQPQHF. In DNA, the CDR3 is TGTGCCAGCAGTTCCGTTGGACAGGGAGCTCGCAATCAGCCCCAGCATTTT.

There are many counts of this clonotype. V is TRBV5-1 and J is TRBJ2-5, with unresolved D. This CDR3 has 14 amino acids. V lost 6 bases and J lost 3, with 15 bases in between. Per germline, CDR1 SGHRS and CDR2 YFSETQ. The CDR3 DNA follows: TGCGCCAGCACCTCAGGCCAAGCTAAAGAGACCCAGTACTTC. This encodes CASTSGQAKETQYF.

This clonotype was observed many times. The V call is TRBV12-3 or TRBV12-4, the J call TRBJ2-7, with 7 bases identical to TRBD2. With 3 bases clipped from V and 3 bases from J, the junction kept 5 bases outside the gene matches. This CDR3 contains 14 residues. The CDR3 coding sequence is TGTGCCAGCAGTTTTTGGGGGGGGGACTACGAGCAGTACTTC. This translates into CASSFWGGDYEQYF.

This clonotype has ten or more counts. The V gene is TRBV10-3, the J gene TRBJ2-6, with 8 positions matching TRBD2. The germline V gene encodes CDR1 ENHRY and CDR2 SYGVKD. This CDR3 has 16 residues. The J segment lost 2 bases and the V segment lost 9 bases, leaving 9 bases of the junction unmatched. CDR3 DNA: TGTGCCATAAAATCGGGAGGGAGGGCTGGGGCCAACGTCCTGACTTTC. Translation: CAIKSGGRAGANVLTF.

This clonotype was recorded at least ten times. The chain links TRBV20-1 to TRBJ1-2; no definite D call. Trimming stripped 5 bases from V and 0 bases from J, with 10 bases between. Germline V gene data show CDR1 as DFQATT and CDR2 as SNEGSKA (reference sequence). CDR3 size: 13 residues. CDR3 residues: CSAETGPNYGYTF. In DNA form, the CDR3 reads TGCAGTGCTGAGACCGGGCCTAACTATGGCTACACCTTC.

This clonotype was recorded at least ten times. This rearrangement joins TRBV6-5 to TRBJ2-2, with D unclear. Germline-derived CDR1 and CDR2 are MNHEY and SVGAGI. CDR3 length equals 16 residues. Trimming shortened V by 2 bases and J by 0 bases, and 10 bases separated the two germline ends. CDR3 loop: CASSYARLSNTGELFF. DNA of the CDR3: TGTGCCAGCAGTTACGCGAGACTTTCGAACACCGGGGAGCTGTTTTTT.

This clonotype was recorded many times. This chain uses TRBV6-1 with TRBJ2-7; 7 nucleotides align to TRBD1. Trimming took 6 bases from V and 5 from J; bases not matched to a gene: 13. The CDR3 consists of 15 residues. Germline V gene lookup returns CDR1 MNHNS and CDR2 SASEGT. The CDR3 nucleotides read TGTGCCAGCAGCCGGTATCAGAACAGGGGCGACGAGCAGTACTTC. Residues: CASSRYQNRGDEQYF.

Only a few counts were recorded for this clonotype. Since the CDR3 does not end with the conserved phenylalanine or tryptophan, this likely comes from a read error. This chain uses TRBV7-2 with TRBJ1-1; D call uncertain. Germline CDR1 SGHTA, CDR2 FQGNSA. Trimming left V 6 bases short and J 4 bases short, with 12 bases between. The CDR3 consists of 13 residues. CDR3 nucleotides: TGTGCCAGCAGTACCTTCGGGAGCACTGAAGCTTTCTAT. Protein sequence: CASSTFGSTEAFY.

V usage is TRBV20-1 and J usage is TRBJ2-1; 11 positions agree with TRBD1. Per the germline V gene, CDR1 is DFQATT and CDR2 is SNEGSKA (reference sequence). The V segment lost 5 bases and the J segment 3 bases; nucleotides outside the gene matches: 6. This CDR3 is 15 amino acids long. The CDR3 sequence is CSARPGQGDYNEQFF. The CDR3 DNA sequence: TGCAGTGCTCGACCGGGACAGGGGGACTACAATGAGCAGTTCTTC.

There are many counts of this clonotype. The chain combines TRBV13 with TRBJ1-1; D gene unclear. The V gene lost 3 bases and the J gene lost 10 bases, with 15 bases spanning the gap. Germline V lookup: CDR1 PRHDT, CDR2 FYEKMQ (reference sequence). The CDR3 is 13 residues long. CDR3 in DNA: TGTGCCAGCAGCTTTGGACTGAGAGGAGGAGCTTTCTTT. Translated, it gives CASSFGLRGGAFF.

The chain employs TRBV19 and TRBJ2-2; 7 bases agree with TRBD2. Germline V lookup: CDR1 LNHDA, CDR2 SQIVND (reference sequence). The V segment lost 3 bases and the J segment 1 base; nucleotides outside the gene matches: 11. The length of the CDR3 is 18 residues. The CDR3 bases are TGTGCCAGTAGTATCATGCGGACTAGAATAAGGAACACCGGGGAGCTGTTTTTT. It specifies CASSIMRTRIRNTGELFF.

This clonotype was picked up many times. The rearrangement links TRBV29-1 to TRBJ2-7; D possibly corresponds to TRBD1 (6 bases). CDR3 size: 15 residues. V lost 6 bases and J 0 bases, leaving 18 bases between the germline ends. Germline-derived CDR1 and CDR2 are SQVTM and ANQGSEA. The CDR3 here is CSVRKGQRSSYEQYF. The CDR3 region has the DNA TGCAGCGTCCGAAAAGGACAGCGTAGCTCCTACGAGCAGTACTTC.

This chain joins TRBV7-9 and TRBJ1-1; no clear D. The CDR3 is 14 amino acids. Germline CDR1 reads SEHNR; CDR2 reads FQNEAQ (reference sequence). V lost 2 bases to trimming and J lost 4 bases, with 11 bases between them. The chain's CDR3 is CASSLLSGATEAFF. CDR3 nucleotides: TGTGCCAGCAGCTTACTATCTGGCGCCACTGAAGCTTTCTTT.

The V and J genes are TRBV12-3 or TRBV12-4 and TRBJ1-5; 10 bases are shared with TRBD1. The CDR3 covers 15 residues. V lost 5 bases to trimming and J lost 6 bases; unmatched junction nucleotides: 7. CDR3 loop: CASSEGTGVGQPQHF. The CDR3 nucleotides are TGTGCCAGCAGTGAGGGGACAGGGGTGGGTCAGCCCCAGCATTTT.

This clonotype was counted ten times or more. The rearrangement links TRBV10-3 to TRBJ1-1; D is undetermined. The CDR3 loop spans 12 amino acids. Per the germline V gene, CDR1 is ENHRY and CDR2 is SYGVKD. Trimming took 3 bases from V and 4 from J, leaving 6 bases between them. The CDR3 sequence: CAISEGSTEAFF. The CDR3 DNA is TGTGCCATCAGTGAAGGGTCCACTGAAGCTTTCTTT.

V is TRBV6-2 or TRBV6-3 and J is TRBJ2-2; TRBD2 aligns across 8 bases. Per the germline V gene, CDR1 is MNHEY and CDR2 is SVGEGT. The CDR3 is made up of 15 amino acids. V lost 6 bases, J lost 5 bases, and 8 bases stayed unmatched. In DNA, the CDR3 is TGTGCCAGCAGCTCTCGGGGGGGCCTAACCGGGGAGCTGTTTTTT. The encoded protein is CASSSRGGLTGELFF.

This clonotype showed up many times. V usage is TRBV7-8 and J usage is TRBJ1-5; D remains unclear. CDR1 is SGHVS and CDR2 is FQNEAQ in the germline V gene. The CDR3 has 18 amino acids. V was clipped by 5 bases and J by 0 bases, with 20 bases between them. The CDR3 nucleotides read TGTGCCAGCAGCCGTCGCAGGCTGCTGGCCCATAGCAATCAGCCCCAGCATTTT. As protein: CASSRRRLLAHSNQPQHF. Using reference TRBV7-8 and TRBJ1-5 for the parts outside the CDR3, the full variable domain is GAGVSQSPRYKVAKRGQDVALRCDPISGHVSLFWYQQALGQGPEFLTYFQNEAQLDKSGLPSDRFFAERPEGSVSTLKIQRTQQEDSAVYLCASSRRRLLAHSNQPQHFGDGTRLSIL.

This clonotype has a count of ten or more. The chain uses TRBV28 and TRBJ1-1, with D perhaps TRBD1 (6 bases). V lost 5 bases to trimming and J lost 5 bases, with 15 bases between them. Germline V lookup: CDR1 MDHEN, CDR2 SYDVKM. This CDR3 has 14 amino acids. CDR3 nucleotide sequence: TGTGCCAGCAGTGGCTGGCGGGGGCGGACTGAAGCTTTCTTT. Amino acid sequence: CASSGWRGRTEAFF.

This clonotype was seen at least ten times. This rearrangement joins TRBV5-1 to TRBJ1-2; no firm D call. V lost 2 bases to trimming and J lost 6 bases, with 14 bases between them. The CDR3 totals 14 residues. Germline assignment: CDR1 SGHRS and CDR2 YFSETQ. CDR3 sequence: CASSLPASGDGYTF. DNA of the CDR3: TGCGCCAGCAGCTTACCGGCTTCGGGTGATGGCTACACCTTC.

CDR3 DNA sequence: TGCAGCGTTGCCCCAGGCCTAGCCAAAAACATTCAGTACTTC. Its protein is CSVAPGLAKNIQYF. This sequence joins TRBV29-1 and TRBJ2-4; D call uncertain. Germline assignment: CDR1 SQVTM and CDR2 ANQGSEA. Between the trimmed V and J ends, which lost 4 bases and 0 bases, there was a span of 10 bases. The CDR3 loop spans 14 amino acids.

This clonotype was counted a few times. The rearrangement uses TRBV12-3 or TRBV12-4 and TRBJ1-6, with D unresolved. The V gene lost 4 bases and the J gene lost 7 bases, with 14 bases spanning the gap. There are 15 residues in the CDR3. For the CDR3, the DNA is TGTGCCAGCAGTTCGGATACTCAAAAAAATTCACCCCTCCACTTT. Translating gives CASSSDTQKNSPLHF.

This clonotype was observed at least ten times. This sequence joins TRBV6-5 and TRBJ2-7; 8 bases fit TRBD2. Germline CDR1 is MNHEY and CDR2 is SVGAGI. V shed 2 bases, J shed 3 bases, and the junction held 6 bases outside the gene matches. The CDR3 is 15 amino acids. CDR3 DNA sequence: TGTGCCAGCAGTTACATGAGGCTAGCGGGCTACGAGCAGTACTTC. Its protein product is CASSYMRLAGYEQYF.